The sequence of this T cell receptor beta chain was determined in a study of beta chain features in type 1 diabetes. Every bit of the isolated RNA underwent reverse transcription, so sequencing read expressed TCRB transcripts. Some clones are missing from TCRdb's copy, which holds only in-frame ones; the method was immunoSEQ multiplex PCR. The table lists a few hundred thousand clones, just over 20% of them singletons, with less than 0.035% in the top ten. Donors contributed one heparinised blood draw apiece, averaging roughly 100 mL. CD4+ naive, central memory, regulatory and stem cell-like memory cells were sorted via CD45RO/CCR7/CD25/CD127/CD95/CD27. About this clone: As yet, its antigen is unknown.

Whole-study results and caveats: Type 1 diabetes patients had TCRB CDR3s that were shorter (moderately but significantly so) in all four CD4+ subsets. A possible short-template PCR bias applies equally to patients and controls. VDJ junctions sequenced from type 1 diabetes patients showed fewer insertions and more deletions.

The receptor was derived from a woman between 40 and 55 years old with type 1 diabetes. The sequenced material came from naive CD4+ T cells from blood.

CDR3 region: CASSSRGTDTQYF. In DNA, the CDR3 is TGCGCCAGCAGCTCGCGGGGCACAGATACGCAGTATTTT. The V and J genes are TRBV4-3 and TRBJ2-3; D is possibly TRBD2 (5 bases). This CDR3 is 13 amino acids long. Trimming pared 5 bases from V and 1 base from J, leaving 7 bases between. Germline V CDR1 and CDR2: LGHNA, YSLEER.